The TCR beta chain described here comes from a study of graft-versus-host responses after intestinal transplantation. The data were produced by immunoSEQ multiplex PCR, yet TCRdb's version contains in-frame clones alone and is incomplete. The sample consists of about 24,000 clones, approximately 83% of them appearing once. The CDR3 runs 15 residues. V lost 5 bases, J lost 3 bases, and 17 bases lay in between. Looked up from germline, CDR1 is MNHEY and CDR2 is SVGAGI. The rearrangement uses TRBV6-5 and TRBJ2-7; D is possibly TRBD1 (6 bases). This TCR derives from a human patient who received an intestinal transplant, so some T cells may come from the graft donor. Sample: PBMCs, taken around 14 months after intestinal transplant. CDR3 in DNA: TGTGCCAGCAGTGCCCCGGGACAACTAAACTACGAGCAGTACTTC. Encoded protein: CASSAPGQLNYEQYF.